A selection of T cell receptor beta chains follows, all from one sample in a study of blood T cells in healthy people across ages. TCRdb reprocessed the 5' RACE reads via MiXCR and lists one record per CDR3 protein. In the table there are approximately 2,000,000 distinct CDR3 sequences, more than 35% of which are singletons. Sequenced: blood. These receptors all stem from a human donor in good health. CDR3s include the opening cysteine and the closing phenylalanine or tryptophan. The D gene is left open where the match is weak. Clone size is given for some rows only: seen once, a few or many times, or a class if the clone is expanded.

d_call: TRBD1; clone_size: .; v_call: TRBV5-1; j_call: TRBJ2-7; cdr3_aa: CASSPRQGIDYEQYF; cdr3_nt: TGCGCCAGCAGCCCTAGACAGGGAATCGACTACGAGCAGTACTTC
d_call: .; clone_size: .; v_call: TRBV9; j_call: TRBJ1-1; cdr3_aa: CASSVGWTRSTEAFF; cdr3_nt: TGTGCCAGCAGCGTAGGTTGGACAAGGTCAACGGAAGCTTTCTTT
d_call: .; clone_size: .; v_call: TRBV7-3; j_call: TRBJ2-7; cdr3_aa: CASNLRSGGDHEQYF; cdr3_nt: TGTGCCAGCAACTTACGTTCGGGGGGCGACCACGAGCAGTACTTC
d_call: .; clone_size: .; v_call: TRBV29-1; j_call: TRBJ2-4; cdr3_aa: CSVERVGELERYF; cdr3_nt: TGCAGCGTTGAAAGAGTAGGGGAACTTGAGCGGTACTTC
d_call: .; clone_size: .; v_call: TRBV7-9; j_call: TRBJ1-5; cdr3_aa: CASSQDRVGRPQHF; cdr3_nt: TGCGCCAGCAGCCAAGATCGGGTGGGTCGGCCCCAGCATTTT
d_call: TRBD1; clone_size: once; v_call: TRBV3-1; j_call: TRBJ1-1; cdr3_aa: CASSQKDRGRNEAFF; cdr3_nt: TGTGCCAGCAGCCAAAAGGACAGGGGGCGGAATGAAGCTTTCTTT
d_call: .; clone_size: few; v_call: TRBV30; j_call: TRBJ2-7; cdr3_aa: CAWSGFSLLEQYF; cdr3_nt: TGTGCCTGGAGCGGGTTTTCCCTCCTCGAGCAGTACTTC
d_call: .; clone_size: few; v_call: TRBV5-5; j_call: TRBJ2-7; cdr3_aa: CASSLGVVFEQYF; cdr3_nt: TGTGCCAGCAGCTTGGGGGTGGTGTTCGAGCAGTACTTC
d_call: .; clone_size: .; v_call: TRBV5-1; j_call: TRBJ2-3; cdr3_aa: CASSFGRSSTDTQYF; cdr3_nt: TGCGCCAGCAGCTTCGGACGGAGTAGCACAGATACGCAGTATTTT
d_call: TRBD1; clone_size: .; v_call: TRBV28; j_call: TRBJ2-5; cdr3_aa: CASSLGTGWQETQYF; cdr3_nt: TGTGCCAGCAGTTTGGGGACAGGGTGGCAAGAGACCCAGTACTTC
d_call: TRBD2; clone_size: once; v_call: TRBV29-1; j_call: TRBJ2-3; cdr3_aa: CSVRASGVTDTQYF; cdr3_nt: TGCAGCGTGAGGGCTAGCGGGGTGACAGATACGCAGTATTTT
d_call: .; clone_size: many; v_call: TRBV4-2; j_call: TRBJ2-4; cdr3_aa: CASSQGGAKNIQYF; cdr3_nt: TGTGCCAGCAGCCAGGGGGGTGCCAAAAACATTCAGTACTTC
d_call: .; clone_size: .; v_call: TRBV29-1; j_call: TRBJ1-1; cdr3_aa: CSVCRGGDTEAFF; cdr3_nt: TGCAGCGTTTGTAGGGGTGGCGACACTGAAGCTTTCTTT
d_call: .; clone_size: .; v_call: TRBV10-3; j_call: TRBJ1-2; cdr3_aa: CAASVGSRYGYTF; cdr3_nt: TGTGCCGCTAGCGTGGGGTCACGCTATGGCTACACCTTC
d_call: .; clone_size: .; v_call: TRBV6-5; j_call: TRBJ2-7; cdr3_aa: CASSYVGKAGYEQYF; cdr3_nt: TGTGCCAGCAGTTACGTGGGCAAGGCAGGCTACGAGCAGTACTTC
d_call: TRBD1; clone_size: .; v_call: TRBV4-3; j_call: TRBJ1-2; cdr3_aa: CASSRALSGTGMNGCTF; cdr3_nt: TGCGCCAGCAGCCGAGCCCTCTCCGGGACAGGGATGAATGGCTGCACCTTC
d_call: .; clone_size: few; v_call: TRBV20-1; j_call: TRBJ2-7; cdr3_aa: CSARLSGFYEQYF; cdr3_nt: TGCAGTGCTAGATTGTCCGGTTTCTACGAGCAGTACTTC
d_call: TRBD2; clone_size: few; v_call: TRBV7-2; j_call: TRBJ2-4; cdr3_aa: CASSLEGLAGGRGQYF; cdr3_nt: TGTGCCAGCAGCTTAGAAGGACTAGCGGGGGGGCGGGGTCAGTACTTC
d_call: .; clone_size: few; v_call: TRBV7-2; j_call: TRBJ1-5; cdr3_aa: CANSTRQGGNQPQHF; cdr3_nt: TGTGCCAACAGCACTCGTCAGGGAGGCAATCAGCCCCAGCATTTT
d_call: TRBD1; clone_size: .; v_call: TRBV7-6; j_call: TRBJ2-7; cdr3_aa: CASSLSTGGSEQYF; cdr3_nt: TGTGCCAGCAGCTTATCAACAGGGGGAAGCGAGCAGTACTTC
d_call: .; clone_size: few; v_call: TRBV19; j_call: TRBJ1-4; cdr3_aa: CASSPRQVTDEKLFF; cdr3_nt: TGTGCCAGTAGTCCTCGACAGGTGACGGATGAAAAACTGTTTTTT
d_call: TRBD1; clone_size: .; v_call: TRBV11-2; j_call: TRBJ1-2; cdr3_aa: CASSPSWDSTYGYTF; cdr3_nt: TGTGCCAGCAGCCCCTCATGGGACAGCACCTATGGCTACACCTTC
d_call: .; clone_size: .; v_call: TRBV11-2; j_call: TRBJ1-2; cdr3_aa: CASSFRGLNYGYTF; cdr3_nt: TGTGCCAGCAGCTTTCGGGGCCTAAACTATGGCTACACCTTC
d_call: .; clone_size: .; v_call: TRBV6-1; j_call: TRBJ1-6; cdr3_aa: CASRSIDTFHNNNSPLHF; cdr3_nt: TGTGCCAGCAGATCTATCGACACCTTCCATAATAATAATTCACCCCTCCACTTT
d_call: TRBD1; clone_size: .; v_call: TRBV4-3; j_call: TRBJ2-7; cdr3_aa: CASSPGTGGHEQYF; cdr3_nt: TGTGCCAGCAGCCCCGGGACAGGGGGTCACGAGCAGTACTTC
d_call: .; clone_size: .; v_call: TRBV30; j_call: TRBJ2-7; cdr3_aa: CAWSVLGGDEQYF; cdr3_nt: TGTGCCTGGAGTGTACTAGGCGGTGACGAGCAGTACTTC
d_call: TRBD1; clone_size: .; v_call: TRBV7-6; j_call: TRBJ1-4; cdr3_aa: CASGQGTAVNEKLFF; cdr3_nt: TGTGCCAGCGGCCAAGGGACAGCGGTCAATGAAAAACTGTTTTTT
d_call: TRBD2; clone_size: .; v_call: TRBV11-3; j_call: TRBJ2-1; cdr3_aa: CASSLAGLAGGRAYNEQFF; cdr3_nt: TGTGCCAGCAGCTTAGCGGGACTAGCGGGGGGGCGTGCCTACAATGAGCAGTTCTTC
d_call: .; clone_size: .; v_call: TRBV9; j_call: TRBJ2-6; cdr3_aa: CANSLLSGANVLTF; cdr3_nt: TGTGCCAACAGCCTTCTATCGGGGGCCAACGTCCTGACTTTC
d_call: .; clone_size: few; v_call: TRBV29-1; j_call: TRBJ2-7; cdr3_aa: CSVEAGQSYEQYF; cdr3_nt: TGCAGCGTTGAGGCGGGCCAGAGTTACGAGCAGTACTTC
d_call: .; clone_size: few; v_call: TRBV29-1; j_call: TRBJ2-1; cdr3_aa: CSVEVGYGIGEQFF; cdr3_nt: TGCAGCGTTGAAGTGGGGTACGGAATAGGGGAGCAGTTCTTC
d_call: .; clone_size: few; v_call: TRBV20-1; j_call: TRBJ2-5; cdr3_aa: CSARRTGAETQYF; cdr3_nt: TGCAGTGCTAGACGGACGGGGGCGGAGACCCAGTACTTC
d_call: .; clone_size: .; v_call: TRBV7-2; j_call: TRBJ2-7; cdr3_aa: CASSSRGQIYEQYF; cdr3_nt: TGTGCCAGCAGCTCCCGAGGACAGATCTACGAGCAGTACTTC
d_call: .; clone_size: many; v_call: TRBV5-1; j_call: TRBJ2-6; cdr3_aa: CASSLAGGTGANVLTF; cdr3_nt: TGTGCCAGCAGCTTAGCTGGGGGTACAGGGGCCAACGTCCTGACTTTC
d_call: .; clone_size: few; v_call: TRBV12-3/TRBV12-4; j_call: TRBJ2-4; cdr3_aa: CASSYMNIQYF; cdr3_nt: TGTGCCAGCAGCTATATGAACATTCAGTACTTC
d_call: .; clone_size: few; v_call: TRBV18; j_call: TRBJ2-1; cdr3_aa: CASSPKTESYNEQFF; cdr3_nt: TGTGCCAGCTCACCCAAGACAGAATCCTACAATGAGCAGTTCTTC
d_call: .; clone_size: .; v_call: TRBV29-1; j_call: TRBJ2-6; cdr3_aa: CSVHATSGSGANVLTF; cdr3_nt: TGCAGCGTCCACGCTACCTCAGGGTCTGGGGCCAACGTCCTGACTTTC
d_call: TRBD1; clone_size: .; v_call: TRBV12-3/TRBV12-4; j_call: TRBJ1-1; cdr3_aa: CASRAGTGAKAFF; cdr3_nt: TGTGCCAGCAGGGCCGGGACAGGGGCAAAAGCTTTCTTT
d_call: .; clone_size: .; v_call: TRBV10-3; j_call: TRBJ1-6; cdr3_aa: CAISETGKYTNTSPLHF; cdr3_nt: TGTGCCATCAGTGAAACAGGAAAGTACACTAATACTTCACCCCTCCACTTT
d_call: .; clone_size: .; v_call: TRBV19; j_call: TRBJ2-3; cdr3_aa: CASSIGGIHSTDTQYF; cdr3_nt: TGTGCCAGTAGTATTGGGGGAATCCATAGCACAGATACGCAGTATTTT
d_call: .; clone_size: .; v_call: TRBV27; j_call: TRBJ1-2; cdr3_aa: CASSPPRQSPDYGYTF; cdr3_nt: TGTGCCAGCAGTCCTCCTCGACAGTCCCCCGACTATGGCTACACCTTC